This T cell receptor (beta chain) was captured in a study of T cells in women clearing cervical HPV infection. For the study at large: Controls gave blood once infection was undetectable; cases at lesion identification.

Broader study findings: Controls had more TRBV6-7 (about 0.15%) than cases (0.11%). CIN3+ cases had significantly higher TCR repertoire richness than controls, but evenness did not differ.

Turning to this clone: Its antigen remains unknown. Read sequence stops 3 residues before the CDR3 end, and the germline J gene provides the missing end.

Dot-blot hybridization genotyped cervical HPV amplified with MY09/MY11 PCR. TCRdb's copy holds only in-frame clones and misses some; the assay was immunoSEQ multiplex PCR. The record lists 20,000 to 25,000 clones, of which the ten most abundant hold approximately 7%. CDR3 length: 13 amino acids. Trimming removed 5 bases at V and 7 bases at J, with 14 bases between. Germline assignment: CDR1 DFQATT and CDR2 SNEGSKA (reference sequence). The rearrangement uses TRBV20-1 and TRBJ2-2; D is perhaps TRBD1 (5 bases). The sequenced material came from blood buffy coat. The sequence derives from a woman aged 18-70 years with a cervical HPV16 infection that either progressed to CIN3+ or cleared (not recorded which). CDR3 DNA (partial): TGCAGTGCTGCACACCAGGGAATCGGGGAG. Translating gives CSAAHQGIGE. The full CDR3 protein is CSAAHQGIGELFF.